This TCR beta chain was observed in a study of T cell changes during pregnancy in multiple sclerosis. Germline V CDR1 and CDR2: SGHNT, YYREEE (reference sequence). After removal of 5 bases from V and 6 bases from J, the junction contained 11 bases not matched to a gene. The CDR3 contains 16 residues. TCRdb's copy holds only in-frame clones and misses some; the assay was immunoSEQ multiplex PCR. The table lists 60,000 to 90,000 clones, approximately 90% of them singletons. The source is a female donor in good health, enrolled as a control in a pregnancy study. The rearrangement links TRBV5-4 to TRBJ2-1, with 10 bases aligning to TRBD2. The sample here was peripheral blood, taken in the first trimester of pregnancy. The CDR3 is CASRGPAGGPGNEQFF. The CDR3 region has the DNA TGTGCCAGCAGGGGTCCAGCGGGAGGGCCAGGCAATGAGCAGTTCTTC.